These 14 T cell receptor beta chains originate from one sample sequenced in a study of glioma-infiltrating T cells after dendritic cell vaccination. Some clones are missing from TCRdb's copy, which holds only in-frame ones; the method was immunoSEQ multiplex PCR. The sample carries around 90,000 clones, around 80% recorded once. The specimen was blood, collected before dendritic cell vaccination. The receptors shown here come from a human donor with glioblastoma.

V is TRBV4-1 and J is TRBJ1-3; maybe TRBD1 (6 bases). This CDR3 is built from 14 residues. V lost 5 bases to trimming and J lost 6 bases, with 14 bases between them. Germline CDR1 reads MGHRA; CDR2 reads YSYEKL. The CDR3 nucleotides read TGCGCCAGCAGCTACAGGGCCCGGGTAAACACCATATATTTT. This translates into CASSYRARVNTIYF.

V gene TRBV4-2 combines with J gene TRBJ1-3, with D maybe TRBD1 (5 bases). V dropped 2 bases and J dropped 0 bases, with 17 bases sitting between them. Germline-derived CDR1 and CDR2 are LGHNA and YNFKEQ. This CDR3 contains 18 residues. CDR3 sequence reads: CASSQFSTGIRSGNTIYF. The CDR3 bases are TGTGCCAGCAGCCAATTTTCTACAGGCATACGCTCTGGAAACACCATATATTTT.

The V call is TRBV7-2, the J call TRBJ2-7; TRBD2 matches at 11 bases. Trimming cost V 1 base and J 3 bases; bases outside gene matches: 5. The V gene's germline CDR1 is SGHTA and CDR2 FQGNSA. The CDR3 spans 16 residues. The DNA for the CDR3 is TGTGCCAGCAGCTTAGGACTAGCGGGGATTAACTACGAGCAGTACTTC. Translation: CASSLGLAGINYEQYF. Full variable domain (remainder filled in from reference TRBV7-2 and TRBJ2-7): GAGVSQSPSNKVTEKGKDVELRCDPISGHTALYWYRQSLGQGLEFLIYFQGNSAPDKSGLPSDRFSAERTGGSVSTLTIQRTQQEDSAVYLCASSLGLAGINYEQYFGPGTRLTVT.

The chain employs TRBV29-1 and TRBJ2-7, with 8 bases that match TRBD1. V lost 1 base to trimming and J lost 5 bases; unmatched junction nucleotides: 10. Germline values: CDR1 SQVTM, CDR2 ANQGSEA. The CDR3 is 15 amino acids. DNA of the CDR3: TGCAGCGTTGAAGTCAGGACAGGGTACTGGGACGAGCAGTACTTC. Translating gives CSVEVRTGYWDEQYF.

The chain couples TRBV18 to TRBJ1-2; 9 bases map to TRBD1. The trim removed 3 bases at V and 7 bases at J, leaving 12 bases unmatched. This CDR3 has 16 amino acids. CDR1 and CDR2 (germline): KGHSH, LQKENI. CDR3 DNA: TGTGCCAGCTCACCCTCCGGACAGGGGCTGAGGGGTGGCTACACCTTC. Its translation: CASSPSGQGLRGGYTF.

This rearrangement joins TRBV5-1 to TRBJ2-5; D is possibly TRBD1 (6 bases). The ends were cut back, 5 bases at V and 0 bases at J, with 20 bases in the middle. The CDR3 runs to 17 residues. In germline, CDR1 is SGHRS, CDR2 YFSETQ. This chain's CDR3 is CASRRAKTDRNQETQYF. CDR3 DNA: TGCGCCAGCAGACGCGCCAAGACCGACAGGAACCAAGAGACCCAGTACTTC.

The chain couples TRBV2 to TRBJ2-1, with TRBD2 matching over 9 bases. V shed 10 bases, J shed 5 bases, and the junction held 15 bases outside the gene matches. Germline V CDR1 and CDR2: SNHLY, FYNNEI. The CDR3 sequence is 16 residues long. For the CDR3, the DNA is TGTGCCACCCGTTCGGCCCTAGCGGGGAGGAACAATGAGCAGTTCTTC. Its translation is CATRSALAGRNNEQFF. Full variable domain (remainder filled in from reference TRBV2 and TRBJ2-1): EPEVTQTPSHQVTQMGQEVILRCVPISNHLYFYWYRQILGQKVEFLVSFYNNEISEKSEIFDDQFSVERPDGSNFTLKIRSTKLEDSAMYFCATRSALAGRNNEQFFGPGTRLTVL.

The chain has TRBV2 and TRBJ1-5, with TRBD1 matching 7 bases. V shed 6 bases, J shed 4 bases, and the junction held 9 bases outside the gene matches. Per the germline V gene, CDR1 is SNHLY and CDR2 is FYNNEI. The CDR3 spans 15 residues. CDR3 sequence (DNA): TGTGCCAGCAGAATCCGGACAGGTTTGAATCAGCCCCAGCATTTT. Protein sequence: CASRIRTGLNQPQHF.

The chain employs TRBV7-6 and TRBJ2-3; D is perhaps TRBD2 (6 bases). V shed 2 bases and J shed 1 base, with 13 bases lying between them. Germline values: CDR1 SGHVS, CDR2 FNYEAQ. The CDR3 covers 16 residues. CDR3 loop: CASSLYPGVGTDTQYF. CDR3 coding DNA: TGTGCCAGCAGCTTATATCCGGGAGTGGGCACAGATACGCAGTATTTT.

The chain uses TRBV29-1 and TRBJ1-1; D possibly corresponds to TRBD1 (5 bases). CDR3 size: 13 residues. V was pared by 7 bases and J by 1 base, with 13 bases between. The germline CDR1 and CDR2 sequences are SQVTM and ANQGSEA. Written as DNA, the CDR3 is TGCAGCGCTCGGGGGACTGGGAACACTGAAGCTTTCTTT. Protein sequence: CSARGTGNTEAFF.

This clone was recorded only once. V and J are TRBV5-1 and TRBJ2-1; TRBD2 aligns across 9 bases. With V trimmed by 0 bases and J by 8 bases, 6 bases remained unmatched. CDR3 length: 15 amino acids. CDR1 is SGHRS and CDR2 is YFSETQ in the germline V gene. The CDR3 nucleotides are TGCGCCAGCAGCTTGGCCTGGCGGGAGGGCGATGAGCAGTTCTTC. Translating gives CASSLAWREGDEQFF.

V is TRBV30 and J is TRBJ2-3; 8 bases are a match to TRBD2. The CDR3 contains 19 residues. Trimming cost V 2 bases and J 0 bases; bases outside gene matches: 16. Looked up from germline, CDR1 is GTSNPN and CDR2 is SVGIG (reference sequence). This CDR3 reads CAWSTPWRGASLSTDTQYF. CDR3 sequence (DNA): TGTGCCTGGAGTACCCCCTGGCGGGGGGCCTCCCTTAGCACAGATACGCAGTATTTT.

V usage is TRBV27 and J usage is TRBJ2-3; 7 positions match TRBD1. Germline values: CDR1 MNHEY, CDR2 SMNVEV (reference sequence). V trimming: 5 bases; J trimming: 4 bases; junction bases outside the gene matches: 12. The CDR3 spans 16 residues. CDR3 DNA sequence: TGTGCCAGCAGTGCCCCGACAGGGCCATCACCAGATACGCAGTATTTT. Translating gives CASSAPTGPSPDTQYF.

The genes are TRBV2 and TRBJ1-1, with 10 bases aligning to TRBD1. J lost 4 bases, V lost 5 bases, and 7 bases had no gene match. CDR3 length: 15 amino acids. CDR1 is SNHLY and CDR2 is FYNNEI in the germline V gene. The CDR3 sequence: CASSLDRGEFTEAFF. CDR3 coding DNA: TGTGCCAGCAGTTTGGACAGGGGGGAGTTCACTGAAGCTTTCTTT.